This paragraph covers one T cell receptor beta chain sequence. What it binds is not known. The CDR3 loop spans 15 amino acids. The junction had 5 bases not matched to a gene; V was cut back by 1 base and J by 6 bases. Per the germline V gene, CDR1 is SGHTA and CDR2 is FQGNSA. This specimen belongs to a study of post-analysis software for immune sequencing data. The overall study: Secondary progressive, relapsing-remitting and progressive-relapsing multiple sclerosis were among the included disease courses.

Study-wide results and caveats: The normalized Chao1 diversity of multiple sclerosis patients was significantly lower than that of controls. With TRBV5-6, TRBV5-1 and TRBV20-1 included, about five TRBV segments were more frequent in patients than in controls.

The TCR beta cDNA libraries carried unique molecular identifiers. Out of roughly 0.85 to 11 million T cells, hundreds of thousands of cDNA molecules were generated. TCRdb re-called the PCR reads with MiXCR, one entry per CDR3 protein. This sample has 350,000 to 500,000 distinct CDR3 sequences; approximately 37% occur once, and the top ten carry approximately 7.6%. Source material: blood. The receptor was isolated from a girl aged 2-10 years with multiple sclerosis. The chain carries TRBV7-2 and TRBJ2-1; TRBD1 aligns across 8 bases. This CDR3 is CASSLVETGANEQFF. CDR3 bases: TGTGCCAGCAGCTTAGTGGAGACAGGGGCCAATGAGCAGTTCTTC.